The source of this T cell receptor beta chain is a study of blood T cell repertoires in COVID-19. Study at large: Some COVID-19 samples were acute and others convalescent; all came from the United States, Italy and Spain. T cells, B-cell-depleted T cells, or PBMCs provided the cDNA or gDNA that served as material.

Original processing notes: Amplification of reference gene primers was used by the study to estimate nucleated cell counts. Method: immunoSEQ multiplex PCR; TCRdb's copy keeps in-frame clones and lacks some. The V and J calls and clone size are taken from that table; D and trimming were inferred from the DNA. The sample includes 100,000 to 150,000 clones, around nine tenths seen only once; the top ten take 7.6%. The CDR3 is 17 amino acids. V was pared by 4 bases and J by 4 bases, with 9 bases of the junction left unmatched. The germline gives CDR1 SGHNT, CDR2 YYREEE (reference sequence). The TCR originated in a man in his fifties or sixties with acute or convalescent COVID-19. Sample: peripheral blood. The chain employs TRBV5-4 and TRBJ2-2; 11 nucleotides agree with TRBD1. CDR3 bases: TGTGCCAGCAGCCCCGGACAGGGGGCCCGATCCACCGGGGAGCTGTTTTTT. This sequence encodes CASSPGQGARSTGELFF.